This T cell receptor beta chain was captured in a study of regulatory T cells in long-lasting Graves disease. Findings of the study overall: The analysis examined peripheral blood only and excluded thyroid tissue.

Library construction for TCR beta used iRepertoire HTBI primers and Arm-PCR of CDR3 regions. TCRdb processed the multiplex PCR reads anew with MiXCR; each CDR3 protein has one entry. The sample lists about 210,000 distinct CDR3 sequences, less than 20% occurring once. This clonotype has a count of ten or more. The antigen remains unidentified. This sample's time point: newly diagnosed GD, antithyroid drugs for less than 3 months. PBMC RNA was the source of the TCR library. The CDR3 length is 11 residues. The germline gives CDR1 SQVTM, CDR2 ANQGSEA. Between the trimmed V and J ends, which lost 3 bases and 3 bases, there was a span of 6 bases. The same data also went into a second study, on T cells in Graves' hyperthyroidism and ophthalmopathy. According to that study: Thyroid ultrasound, orbital computed tomography, clinical symptoms, and serum thyroxine and TRAb underpinned diagnoses.

Here the sequenced sample was peripheral blood mononuclear cells (PBMCs), taken at new diagnosis, from a patient treated with antithyroid drugs. This clonotype originated in a woman younger than 45 with Graves disease. The V and J genes are TRBV29-1 and TRBJ2-7; a weak D match, TRBD2 (6 bases). The CDR3 region is CSVEGGYEQYF. CDR3 coding DNA: TGCAGCGTTGAGGGGGGCTACGAGCAGTACTTC.